This T cell receptor (beta chain) came from a study of blood T cell repertoires in COVID-19. Across the study: The samples span acute and convalescent COVID-19 from the United States, Italy and Spain.

In assigning cohorts, the study relied on participant-reported clinical history. Authors' data handling: Estimation of nucleated cell counts was performed using reference gene primer amplification. The method was immunoSEQ multiplex PCR; TCRdb's version includes in-frame clones alone and lacks a portion of them. The V and J calls and clone size were taken over from that table, and D and trimming were inferred from the DNA. The sample has about 480,000 clones, 70% to 90% seen once; the top ten hold over 1.5%. Germline CDR1 reads SGHVS; CDR2 reads FQNEAQ. V was shortened by 5 bases and J by 2 bases, with 12 bases between the two germline ends. CDR3 length: 14 amino acids.

This clonotype was obtained from a woman aged 18-29 years with acute COVID-19. Sample: PBMCs or T cells enriched from blood (not recorded which). V is TRBV7-8 and J is TRBJ1-2, with D unclear. CDR3 sequence reads: CASSLSGANYGYTF. CDR3 nucleotides: TGTGCCAGCAGCCTGAGTGGTGCGAACTATGGCTACACCTTC.